This T cell receptor beta chain originates from a study of blood T cell repertoires in COVID-19 (dated by TCRdb to the early 2020s). About the full investigation: Samples from collaborators originated in the United States, Italy and Spain and spanned both the acute and convalescent phases of COVID-19. The material from the prospective study consisted of cDNA or gDNA derived from T cells, B-cell-depleted T cells, or PBMCs. Deeply sampled blood TCRbeta repertoires from subjects exposed to, actively infected with, or recovered from COVID-19 were included in the dataset. A freely available public database, intended as a resource for researchers studying the immune response to SARS-CoV-2, is where the repertoires were released. The samples were drawn from the first 160 participants of the ongoing ImmuneRACE study and from some 1,300 subjects provided by 6 global collaborators. Nearly every sample came with metadata listing a de-identified subject ID, COVID-19 status, age in years and sex. HLA class I and class II types, where available, came from metadata supplied by the sample provider rather than from assay-based typing. Beyond this particular receptor, the publication reports: The quantity of clinical and demographic metadata differed by source and by participant and was supplied without curation.

The junction shows trimming of 0 bases on V and 2 bases on J, plus 11 bases between the germline ends. From the cysteine through the phenylalanine, the CDR3 covers 16 amino acids. The entry retains the CDR3 DNA only, 48 bases that are in frame from base 1. For CDR1 and CDR2, the germline V gene lists MNHEY and SVGEGT. Concerning this clone: Its antigen is still unknown. Base qualities are missing; no much larger clone stands one base away.

The immunoSEQ Assay, a bias-controlled multiplex PCR, was used to amplify TCRbeta CDR3 regions from genomic DNA. The original pipeline was this. Within the assay, amplification of reference gene primers was used to estimate how many nucleated cells each sample contained. Sequence reads were collapsed and filtered to measure the absolute abundance of every unique TCRbeta CDR3 rearrangement. For each sample, productive Simpson clonality was calculated as the square root of Simpson's diversity index over productive rearrangements. The source is immuneACCESS, and TCRdb retained only in-frame sequences with V and J called. Part of the clones is not carried over; for the studies checked, unresolved V genes explain less than half of this, and the remainder is unexplained. The V and J calls and clone size come from that table; D and trimming were worked out from the DNA. This sample gives around 250,000 clones in total; about four fifths of them show up just once. The ten largest clones take up roughly 3.4% of the sample.

Whole blood was collected in K2EDTA tubes by collaborating institutions according to the institutions' own protocols. Collaborator samples were shipped for TCRbeta analysis as frozen whole blood, isolated PBMCs, or DNA extracted from either sample type. This sequence was found in a young woman with acute or convalescent COVID-19. The sample taken for sequencing was peripheral blood. Here the chain combines TRBV6-2 or TRBV6-3 and TRBJ1-5, and the D gene may be TRBD1, 5 bases matching. The sequence in DNA is TGTGCCAGCAGTTACTCGACGGGAGGGGGCAATCAGCCCCAGCATTTT. It translates to CASSYSTGGGNQPQHF.